The text below deals with one T cell receptor (beta chain). As yet, its antigen is unknown. The CDR3 runs to 15 residues. Germline trimming cut 6 bases from V and 1 base from J; bases unmatched to any gene: 4. CDR1 and CDR2 (germline): SQVTM, ANQGSEA. This entry belongs to a study of T cells in Graves' hyperthyroidism and ophthalmopathy. Background on the study: Prior to any treatment, at the point of initial diagnosis, peripheral blood was collected.

There were TCR beta CDR3 regions amplified from RNA transcripts. The TCR CDR3 was amplified in a first-round RT-PCR using the HTBI primer set. TCRdb ran MiXCR on the multiplex PCR reads and lists one entry per CDR3 protein. The top ten hold around 15% of the sample, which has roughly 720,000 distinct CDR3 sequences, approximately 15% seen once. Newly diagnosed hyperthyroidism, duration under 2 months, in patients aged 18 to 65. Study-level findings and limits: Most thyroid-expanded clonotypes above 0.001 were also found in blood.

The source material was blood. The sequence was obtained from a man aged 45-60 years with Graves' hyperthyroidism. The chain joins TRBV29-1 to TRBJ2-2; 11 bases align to TRBD2. CDR3 nucleotide sequence: TGCAGCGTCCTACTAGCGGGGGTGAACACCGGGGAGCTGTTTTTT. Encoded protein: CSVLLAGVNTGELFF.